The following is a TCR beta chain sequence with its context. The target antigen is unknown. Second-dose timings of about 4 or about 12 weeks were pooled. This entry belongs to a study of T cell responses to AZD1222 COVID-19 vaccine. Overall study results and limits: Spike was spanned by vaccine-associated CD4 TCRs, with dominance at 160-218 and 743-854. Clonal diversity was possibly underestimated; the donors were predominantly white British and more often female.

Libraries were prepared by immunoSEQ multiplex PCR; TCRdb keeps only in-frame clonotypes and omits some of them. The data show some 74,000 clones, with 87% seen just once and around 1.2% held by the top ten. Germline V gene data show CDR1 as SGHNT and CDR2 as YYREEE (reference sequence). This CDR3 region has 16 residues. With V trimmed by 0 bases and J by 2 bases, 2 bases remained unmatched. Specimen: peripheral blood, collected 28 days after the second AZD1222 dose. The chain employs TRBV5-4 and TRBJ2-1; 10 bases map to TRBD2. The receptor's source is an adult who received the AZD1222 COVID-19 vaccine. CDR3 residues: CASSLDTSGAYNEQFF. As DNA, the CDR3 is TGTGCCAGCAGCTTGGATACTAGCGGGGCCTACAATGAGCAGTTCTTC.